This T cell receptor (beta chain) came from a study of cytomegalovirus exposure and HLA in healthy donors listed by TCRdb under 2017. Context from the whole study: According to an earlier analysis of around 600 of the donors, about 180 million T cells yielded some 110 million unique TCR beta sequences and approximately 280 Gb of sequence data. Among some 400 genotyped donors of the cohort, an average of about 240,000 unique TCR beta nucleotide sequences was sequenced per donor, of which roughly 17% were non-productive. Among the roughly 430 genotyped donors, approximately 81% belonged to the genetic ancestry cluster associated with self-reported Caucasian donors. HLA typing included class I and class II loci at four-digit resolution. Roughly 5 DR-DQ haplotypes were handled as single units for association and clustering, since linkage in the cohort was strong. Typing coverage varied by locus: about 620-630 donors for A, B, C, DRB1 and DQB1; roughly 510 for DQA1; approximately 570 for DPA1; approximately 470 for DPB1. An early release that covered 500 to 800 HLA-typed donors contained approximately 300 gigabases of sequencing data and 65 million to 100 million unique TCR sequences. Every discovery cohort repertoire had been produced on one sequencing platform. In an earlier analysis of 587 of the donors, high-throughput TCR beta sequencing was used to judge whether each TCR beta V gene segment behaved as functional or pseudogenic. Donor age, sex, ethnicity and CMV serostatus were compiled alongside the repertoire data. A later analysis re-analyzed previously published TCR beta repertoires from 600 to 850 donors and added high-resolution HLA genotyping to study TCR occurrence patterns. The study aimed to test whether cataloging public T cell receptors could reveal signatures of past pathogen exposure. A separate validation cohort of roughly 130 different subjects was used in addition to the roughly 720-subject first cohort. In a later genetic analysis, genome-wide SNP genotypes for about 55% of the roughly 700 donors were used, and that subset was treated as a discovery cohort. Rather than drawing on any new phenotypic data, the later analysis identified candidate immune exposures from TCR beta sequences and the way those sequences occurred across donors. The study used immunosequencing to profile the T cell repertoires of several hundred subjects and linked those repertoires to cytomegalovirus serostatus. To predict cytomegalovirus infection status, the study combined high-throughput TCR immunosequencing, statistical association of individual TCRs with disease status, and machine learning.

Concerning this clone itself: No cognate antigen has been identified for it. Base-call qualities are not available, and no considerably larger clone is one nucleotide away.

CDR1 and CDR2 were assigned from the germline V gene (reference sequence) as GTSNPN and SVGIG. Trimming takes 1 base from V and 4 bases from J, and the germline ends sit 11 bases apart. Including cysteine and phenylalanine, the CDR3 has 13 amino acids. CDR3 DNA only is kept here, 39 bases in frame from base 1. The method was the immunoSEQ multiplex PCR assay. For the multiplex PCR, a mixture combining 60 forward primers for TCR Vbeta segments and 13 reverse primers for TCR Jbeta segments was used. Amplification of the CDR3 region of rearranged TCR beta genes was performed with a multiplex PCR assay on genomic DNA. On the Illumina HiSeq System, the amplified TCR beta libraries were sequenced as 87-base-pair reads. Per the original workflow: A later analysis counted 65 million to 90 million unique TCR beta chains across the 600 to 850 repertoires, and 9.5 million to 11 million of these chains were shared by at least two donors. To remove PCR and sequencing errors, raw reads were error-corrected and collapsed into unique sequences using a nearest-neighbor algorithm that merged closely related sequences. V, D and J gene segments were assigned by aligning CDR3 sequences to IMGT reference sequences. For a sequence to be retained, a match of at least six nucleotides was required to both a V gene segment and a J gene segment. Rearrangements were called productive when the CDR3 lacked stop codons and stayed in frame with V and J; all others were non-productive. CDR3 was defined by IMGT convention, running from the second conserved V-encoded cysteine to the conserved J-encoded phenylalanine. The earlier analysis of about 590 of the donors excluded sequences that lacked an unambiguous match to a single V gene segment. An earlier analysis of fewer than 650 of the donors classified V segments as functional when productive rearrangements were above 56.7% and as segregating when the standard deviation between donors was above 5%. A statistical classification framework was built for diagnosing cytomegalovirus status from the catalog of TCR beta chain sequences. In a later analysis, V and J genes were assigned by comparing TCR nucleotide sequences against IMGT/GENE-DB human TR gene sequences. The TCRdist pipeline was used in a later analysis to assign CDR3 sequences and most-parsimonious VDJ recombination scenarios. A later analysis defined each TCR beta chain by its CDR3 amino acid sequence plus V-gene family, and excluded reads lacking a unique V-gene family. As a way to deal with suspected cross-contamination and a sequencing artifact, a later analysis dropped 592 nucleotide sequences that were highly shared and had low generation probability. For each public chain, a later analysis derived a clonal expansion index from normalized ranks of inferred template counts within each repertoire. A later analysis computed generation probabilities with a VDJ recombination model fitted to out-of-frame rearrangements, and checked the results against IGoR. A later analysis scored TCR-TCR, TCR-HLA and TCR-CMV co-occurrence with hypergeometric tests, applying a repertoire-size bias correction to TCR pairs. False discovery rates were estimated in a later analysis by permuting HLA or CMV assignments 20 times. In a later analysis, co-occurring TCRs were grouped with DBSCAN, and TCRdist sequence similarity was added when clustering was performed within HLA-allele-positive subsets. Repertoires with fewer than 30,000 or more than 120,000 public chains, plus five repertoires with anomalous nucleotide sharing, were excluded from co-occurrence clustering. TCRdb took this table from immuneACCESS and kept in-frame rearrangements with V and J called. Such tables lack part of the clones; where checked against another copy, unresolved V genes explain under half of the gap, and the rest is unexplained. V, J and clone size derive from that table, while D and trimming were established from the DNA sequence. This sample has about 170,000 clones in its table, and about three quarters of those were observed once. Of the sample, approximately 3.4% is held by the ten largest clones.

The cohort was made up of under 800 healthy bone marrow donors. At the time of sampling, every cohort member was nominally healthy, though immune exposures that went unrecorded were likely present. The donor was CMV seronegative and was included in the group of a few hundred seronegative cohort members. Every donor gave a peripheral blood sample, and the peripheral blood mononuclear cells from that sample were used for TCR beta sequencing. The Qiagen DNeasy Blood Extraction Kit was used to extract genomic DNA from the blood cell samples. Overall study results and their limits: In a later genetic analysis, fewer N-insertions in productive TCRs were reported among donors in an Asian-associated ancestry cluster than the approximately 670-donor mean. In a later analysis, the rate of TCR association differed among HLA loci, with DRB1 alleles having the most associated TCRs and HLA-C alleles having the fewest. Linkage disequilibrium might explain the correlated functional status among segregating V segments, but an unknown experimental factor could not be ruled out. A later genetic analysis associated a missense DCLRE1C variant with V-gene and J-gene trimming of TCR beta chains, and an independent cohort replicated the association. A total of roughly 160 TCR beta chains were listed by the study as associated with cytomegalovirus. In vitro tests confirmed that a few of the cytomegalovirus-associated TCR beta chains recognize cytomegalovirus antigens. Specific HLA alleles were associated with 15,000 to 20,000 TCR beta sequences at a false discovery rate of 0.05 in a later analysis. A cluster of highly shared sequence variants was judged likely to be a technical artifact of the sequencing pipeline. A further reported finding was that TCR beta sequences accurately predicted the HLA-A and HLA-B alleles for most subjects in the first cohort. Across donors, most TCR sequences were observed very rarely, whereas some public TCRs were present in many individuals. The cohort was sequenced for TCR beta chains only, and without alpha or paired-chain data the features that could be detected were limited. Some IMGT-functional V segments, including TRBV6-2 and TRBV6-3, could not be distinguished by the 87-base-pair reads and were therefore excluded. When HLA alleles, especially DR and DQ, strongly co-occurred, attributing TCR associations to individual alleles was difficult. Because HLA typing was unavailable for some donors at each locus, only the typed subset was used in association tests. CMV serostatus was the only immune exposure information available for the cohort. In a later analysis, most CMV-associated TCR beta chains were found to appear HLA-restricted, with HLA associations seemingly driven largely by CMV exposure. The authors suggested that the approach could potentially be extended to other disease states and immunological phenotypes. Presence/absence analyses assumed roughly uniform sequencing depth across donors, an assumption that may not hold. In an earlier analysis of 450 to 750 of the donors, most TCR beta V segments appeared in productive rearrangements about 87% or about 30% of the time, broadly matching IMGT annotations. A later analysis found that HLA-associated TCR beta chains were more clonally expanded and had lower generation probabilities than equally common non-associated chains. Several of the top co-occurrence clusters appeared to be linked to parvovirus B19, influenza, CMV and Epstein-Barr virus, according to a later analysis. In both the original and validation cohorts, the classifier was reported to diagnose cytomegalovirus status with high specificity and sensitivity. Because counts were too low, seventeen rarely observed V segments, including chromosome 9 orphons, were excluded from the earlier analysis of a few hundred of the donors.

Sequencing was performed on PBMCs. The receptor comes from a female donor in good health and CMV-seronegative. The chain links TRBV30 with TRBJ2-7; a weak D assignment points to TRBD2 (6 bases agree). The CDR3 protein: CAWSGLARYEQYF. Read as DNA, the sequence is TGTGCCTGGAGTGGTCTAGCGAGGTACGAGCAGTACTTC.